The rows below give T cell receptor beta chains drawn from one sample of a study of blood T cell repertoires in COVID-19. Assay: immunoSEQ multiplex PCR; the TCRdb copy retains only in-frame clones and omits some. Counted here are about 300,000 clones, roughly nine tenths occurring once; the ten biggest clones make up less than 2%. Sequences were obtained from peripheral blood. These receptors all stem from a woman aged 25 to 39 with COVID-19, enrolled during active disease. The CDR3 runs from the conserved cysteine through the conserved F or W. The D gene is left open where the match is weak. Part of the rows lack a size; the others show once, few, many or a class for expanded clones.

>-|13|-|TRBV29-1|TRBJ2-2
TGCAGCGTAGCTCGGACAGCCCGCGGGGAGCTGTTTTTT
CSVARTARGELFF
>-|17|-|TRBV6-1|TRBJ1-1
TGTGCCAGCAGTGAACCGCCGGGGGGACAACTGAACACTGAAGCTTTCTTT
CASSEPPGGQLNTEAFF
>-|13|-|TRBV27|TRBJ2-5
TGTGCCAGCAGTTTAATGGGCGGGGAGACCCAGTACTTC
CASSLMGGETQYF
>-|15|TRBD1|TRBV11-3|TRBJ1-6
TGTGCCAGCAGCTTATGGGACAGTCATAATTCACCCCTCCACTTT
CASSLWDSHNSPLHF
>-|15|TRBD1|TRBV9|TRBJ1-3
TGTGCCAGCAGCGTAGGAGGGACAGGTCGAGGCACCATATATTTT
CASSVGGTGRGTIYF
>-|16|TRBD2|TRBV7-9|TRBJ2-3
TGTGCCAGCAGCTTAGGTGGGGGGGTCCAGCCAGATACGCAGTATTTT
CASSLGGGVQPDTQYF
>-|14|-|TRBV7-8|TRBJ2-1
TGTGCCGTCCCCGTTGCAGGGCTGGGCAATGAGCAGTTCTTC
CAVPVAGLGNEQFF
>-|15|TRBD1|TRBV5-8|TRBJ1-4
TGTGCCAGCAGCCTCAGGGGGCAAAGTAATGAAAAACTGTTTTTT
CASSLRGQSNEKLFF
>-|12|-|TRBV3-1/TRBV3-2|TRBJ1-2
TGTGCCAGCAGCCAAGGAGGGGGTGGCTACACCTTC
CASSQGGGGYTF
>-|16|-|TRBV24-1|TRBJ2-3
TGTGCCACCAGTGATTTTAGTGGGGGGGCGGTAGATACGCAGTATTTT
CATSDFSGGAVDTQYF
>-|14|-|TRBV3-1/TRBV3-2|TRBJ1-2
TGTGCCAGCAGCCTCCGGGGAGTTTCCTATGGCTACACCTTC
CASSLRGVSYGYTF
>few|13|TRBD1|TRBV11-3|TRBJ1-1
TGTGCCAGCAGCTTTGGACAGGACACTGAAGCTTTCTTT
CASSFGQDTEAFF
>-|13|TRBD1|TRBV2|TRBJ1-2
TGTGCCAGCCAGGGACAGTCTACATATGGCTACACCTTC
CASQGQSTYGYTF
>-|13|-|TRBV5-1|TRBJ2-5
TGCGCCAGCAGCCCGGACGGCGGGGAGACCCAGTACTTC
CASSPDGGETQYF
>-|14|TRBD1|TRBV19|TRBJ1-4
TGTGCCAGTAGTCCAGGACAGGGGTTGGAGAAACTGTTTTTT
CASSPGQGLEKLFF
>-|16|TRBD1|TRBV6-6|TRBJ2-1
TGTGCCAGCAGTTACGCCCAGGGACAGGGCCCAAATGAGCAGTTCTTC
CASSYAQGQGPNEQFF
>-|13|-|TRBV6-5|TRBJ1-1
TGTGCCAGCAGACGGTTAGCGAACACTGAAGCTTTCTTT
CASRRLANTEAFF
>-|13|TRBD1|TRBV18|TRBJ2-7
TGTGCCAGCTCACCACGACAGGGTGACGAGCAGTACTTC
CASSPRQGDEQYF
>-|16|TRBD1|TRBV3-1/TRBV3-2|TRBJ1-6
TGTGCCAGCAGCCACCGAGACAGGGGGATATTTTCACCCCTCCACTTT
CASSHRDRGIFSPLHF
>-|17|-|TRBV11-2|TRBJ1-4
TGTGCCAGCAGCTTAGTTCTACCGGGACAAATAAATGAAAAACTGTTTTTT
CASSLVLPGQINEKLFF
>-|13|-|TRBV11-2|TRBJ2-2
TGTGCCAGCAGGGTTACTAACACCGGGGAGCTGTTTTTT
CASRVTNTGELFF
>-|16|TRBD1|TRBV7-9|TRBJ2-5
TGTGCCAGCAGCTTCTGGACAGGGGGCGCGGGGGAGACCCAGTACTTC
CASSFWTGGAGETQYF
>-|15|-|TRBV7-9|TRBJ1-5
TGTGCCAGCAGCCAAGGTGGGGGGGTCGATCAGCCCCAGCATTTT
CASSQGGGVDQPQHF
>-|14|TRBD2|TRBV9|TRBJ2-3
TGTGCCAGCAGCGCGTGGACTAGCGGGGAGACGCAGTATTTT
CASSAWTSGETQYF
>-|14|-|TRBV24-1|TRBJ1-2
TGTGCCACCAGTGATACAGGTGTGCGGAATGGCTACACCTTC
CATSDTGVRNGYTF
>once|11|-|TRBV7-9|TRBJ1-2
TGTGCCAGCAGCTTTCAGGATGGCTACACCTTC
CASSFQDGYTF
>-|15|-|TRBV5-5|TRBJ1-3
TGTGCCAGCAGTTCTGACTGGAGCTCTGGAAACACCATATATTTT
CASSSDWSSGNTIYF
>once|15|TRBD2|TRBV18|TRBJ2-5
TGTGCCAGCTCACCGCACGCCGGGGAGGGGGAGACCCAGTACTTC
CASSPHAGEGETQYF
>once|15|-|TRBV3-1/TRBV3-2|TRBJ2-1
TGTGCCAGCAAAGCGGTGCATTCCTCCTACAATGAGCAGTTCTTC
CASKAVHSSYNEQFF
>once|15|TRBD1|TRBV6-1|TRBJ1-2
TGTGCCAGCAGTGATACCGGGACAGGGTACTATGGCTACACCTTC
CASSDTGTGYYGYTF
>-|15|-|TRBV6-5|TRBJ1-2
TGTGCCAGCAGTTTTTGGGGCAGGGGTCGGAATGGCTACACCTTC
CASSFWGRGRNGYTF
>-|14|-|TRBV3-1/TRBV3-2|TRBJ2-3
TGTGCCAGCAGCCAAGTGGGAACGGGGGATACGCAGTATTTT
CASSQVGTGDTQYF
>-|17|TRBD1|TRBV5-8|TRBJ1-5
TGTGCCAGCAGCTTACCCCTCCGGACAGGGGTGGATCAGCCCCAGCATTTT
CASSLPLRTGVDQPQHF
>-|14|-|TRBV27|TRBJ1-6
TGTGCCAGTATGGGGCTGGACCAAAATTCACCCCTCCACTTT
CASMGLDQNSPLHF
>-|14|TRBD2|TRBV6-4|TRBJ2-3
TGTGCCAGCAGTGATCTAGCGGGGTCAGATACGCAGTATTTT
CASSDLAGSDTQYF
>-|16|-|TRBV15|TRBJ2-7
TGTGCCACCAGCTCCTGGGGTCAGGGTGGGTCCTACGAGCAGTACTTC
CATSSWGQGGSYEQYF
>-|15|-|TRBV6-5|TRBJ2-3
TGTGCCAGCAGTTCCGAGGGGACTTCTACAGATACGCAGTATTTT
CASSSEGTSTDTQYF
>-|15|-|TRBV19|TRBJ2-4
TGTGCCAGTAGTAGGGAAGGGGGAGCCAAAAACATTCAGTACTTC
CASSREGGAKNIQYF
>-|12|-|TRBV24-1|TRBJ1-2
TGTGCCACCGGAGACGGGGCGGGGGGCTACACCTTC
CATGDGAGGYTF
>-|15|-|TRBV4-2|TRBJ2-3
TGTGCCAGCAGCCTGCGTGGGGACTTCACAGATACGCAGTATTTT
CASSLRGDFTDTQYF
>once|14|-|TRBV10-3|TRBJ2-7
TGTGCCATCAGTGTGAGGGGGAGCTCCTACGAGCAGTACTTC
CAISVRGSSYEQYF
>-|15|TRBD2|TRBV10-1|TRBJ2-2
TGCGCCAGCAGTGGACGACTAGCGGCAACCGGGGAGCTGTTTTTT
CASSGRLAATGELFF
>-|14|TRBD1|TRBV5-1|TRBJ2-1
TGCGCCAGCAGCCTTCAGGGGGCTACCAATGAGCAGTTCTTC
CASSLQGATNEQFF
>once|13|TRBD1|TRBV7-9|TRBJ1-2
TGTGCCAGCAGCTTAGCGGACAGGCCTAGCTACACCTTC
CASSLADRPSYTF
>-|14|-|TRBV11-2|TRBJ1-5
TGTGCCAGCAGCCAAACTGGGGGACAACAGCCCCAGCATTTT
CASSQTGGQQPQHF
>-|15|-|TRBV5-4|TRBJ2-3
TGTGCCAGCAGCTTAGGCGGGGACGGCACAGATACGCAGTATTTT
CASSLGGDGTDTQYF
>once|14|TRBD2|TRBV3-1/TRBV3-2|TRBJ2-7
TGTGCCAGCAGTCCACGGGGGGGGCGGAACGAGCAGTACTTC
CASSPRGGRNEQYF
>-|16|-|TRBV19|TRBJ1-5
TGTGCCAGTACCTATTCCTCTATGGGACTGACTTGGCCCCAGCATTTT
CASTYSSMGLTWPQHF
>-|14|TRBD1|TRBV28|TRBJ2-5
TGTGCCAGCAGTTTGACAGGGGGCCGGGAGACCCAGTACTTC
CASSLTGGRETQYF
>-|11|-|TRBV20-1|TRBJ1-2
TGCAGTGCTAGAGACAGGGAAAGTTATACCTTC
CSARDRESYTF
>once|15|TRBD2|TRBV28|TRBJ2-3
TGTGCCAGCAGTTTTGGGCGGGGGGACCAGGATACGCAGTATTTT
CASSFGRGDQDTQYF
>once|14|TRBD1|TRBV13|TRBJ1-1
TGTGCCAGCAGCTGGATCCGGGACAGGGGAAGAGCTTTCTTT
CASSWIRDRGRAFF
>once|12|-|TRBV12-3/TRBV12-4|TRBJ1-2
TGTGCCAGCAGCCGCGGTGGCTATGGCTACACCTTC
CASSRGGYGYTF
>-|16|TRBD2|TRBV9|TRBJ2-3
TGTGCCAGCAGCGAAAAGCGGGGGTGGAGCACAGATACGCAGTATTTT
CASSEKRGWSTDTQYF